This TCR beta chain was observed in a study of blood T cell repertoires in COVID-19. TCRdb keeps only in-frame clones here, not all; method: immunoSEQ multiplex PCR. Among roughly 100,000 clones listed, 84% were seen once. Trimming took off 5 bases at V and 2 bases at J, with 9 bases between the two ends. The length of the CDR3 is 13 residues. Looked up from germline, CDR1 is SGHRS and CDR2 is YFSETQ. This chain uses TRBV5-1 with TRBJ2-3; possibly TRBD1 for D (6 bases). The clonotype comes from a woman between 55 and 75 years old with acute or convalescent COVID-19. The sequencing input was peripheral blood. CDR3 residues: CASSRGFTDTQYF. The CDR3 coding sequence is TGCGCCAGCAGTAGGGGGTTCACAGATACGCAGTATTTT. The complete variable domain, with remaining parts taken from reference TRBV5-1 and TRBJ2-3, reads KAGVTQTPRYLIKTRGQQVTLSCSPISGHRSVSWYQQTPGQGLQFLFEYFSETQRNKGNFPGRFSGRQFSNSRSEMNVSTLELGDSALYLCASSRGFTDTQYFGPGTRLTVL.